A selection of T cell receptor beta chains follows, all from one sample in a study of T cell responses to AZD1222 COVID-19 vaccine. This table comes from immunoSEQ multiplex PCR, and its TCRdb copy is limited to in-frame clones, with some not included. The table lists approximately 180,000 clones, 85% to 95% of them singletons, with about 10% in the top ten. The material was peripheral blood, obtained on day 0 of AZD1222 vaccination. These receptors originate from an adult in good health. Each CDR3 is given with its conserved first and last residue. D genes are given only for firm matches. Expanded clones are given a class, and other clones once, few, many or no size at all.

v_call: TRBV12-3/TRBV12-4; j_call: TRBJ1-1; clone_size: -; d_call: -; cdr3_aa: CASRENTEAFF; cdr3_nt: TGTGCCAGCAGGGAGAACACTGAAGCTTTCTTT
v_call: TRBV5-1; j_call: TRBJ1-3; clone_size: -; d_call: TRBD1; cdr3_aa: CASSARTGEASGNTIYF; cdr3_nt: TGCGCCAGCAGCGCGCGGACAGGGGAAGCCTCTGGAAACACCATATATTTT
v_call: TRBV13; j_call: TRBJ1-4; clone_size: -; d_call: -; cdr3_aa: CASSLAGATNEKLFF; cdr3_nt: TGTGCCAGCAGCTTAGCGGGCGCAACTAATGAAAAACTGTTTTTT
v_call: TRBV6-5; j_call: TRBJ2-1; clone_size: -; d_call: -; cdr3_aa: CASSYSDGYNEQFF; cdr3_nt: TGTGCCAGCAGTTACTCGGACGGCTACAATGAGCAGTTCTTC
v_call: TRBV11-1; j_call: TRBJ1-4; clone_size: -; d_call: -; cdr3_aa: CASSLGRASHEKLFF; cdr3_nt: TGTGCCAGCAGCTTAGGAAGGGCAAGCCATGAAAAACTGTTTTTT
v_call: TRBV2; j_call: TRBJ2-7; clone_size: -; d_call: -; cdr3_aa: CASSGGARYEQYF; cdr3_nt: TGTGCCAGCAGTGGGGGGGCGCGGTACGAGCAGTACTTC
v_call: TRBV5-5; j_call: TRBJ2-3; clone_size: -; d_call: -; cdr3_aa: CASSLGQSTDTQYF; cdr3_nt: TGTGCCAGCAGCTTGGGCCAGAGCACAGATACGCAGTATTTT
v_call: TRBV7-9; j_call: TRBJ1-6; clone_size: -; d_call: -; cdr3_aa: CASLDWGRNSPLHF; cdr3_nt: TGTGCCAGCTTGGACTGGGGGAGGAATTCACCCCTCCACTTT
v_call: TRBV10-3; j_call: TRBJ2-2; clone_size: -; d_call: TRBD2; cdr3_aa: CAIPASGPNTGELFF; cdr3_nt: TGTGCCATCCCGGCTAGCGGACCGAACACCGGGGAGCTGTTTTTT
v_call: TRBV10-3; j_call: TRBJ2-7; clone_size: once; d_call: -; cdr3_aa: CAIFRRNEQYF; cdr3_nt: TGTGCCATCTTTCGCAGAAACGAGCAGTACTTC
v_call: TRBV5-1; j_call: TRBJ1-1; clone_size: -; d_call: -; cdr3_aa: CASSLEGVEAFF; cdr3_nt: TGCGCCAGCAGCTTGGAAGGGGTTGAAGCTTTCTTT
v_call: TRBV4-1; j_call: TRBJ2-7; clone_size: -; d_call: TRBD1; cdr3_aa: CASSQGMGQVPYEQYF; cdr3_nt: TGCGCCAGCAGCCAGGGGATGGGACAGGTTCCCTACGAGCAGTACTTC
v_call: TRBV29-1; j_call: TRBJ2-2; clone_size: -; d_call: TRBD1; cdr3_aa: CSVVGRGSNTGELFF; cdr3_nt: TGCAGCGTTGTAGGCAGGGGGTCGAACACCGGGGAGCTGTTTTTT
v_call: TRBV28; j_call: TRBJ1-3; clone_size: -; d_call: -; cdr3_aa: CASSTDRNSGNTIYF; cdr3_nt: TGTGCCAGTTCGACGGATAGAAACTCTGGAAACACCATATATTTT
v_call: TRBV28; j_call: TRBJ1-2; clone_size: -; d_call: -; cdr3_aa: CASSLFGAYGYTF; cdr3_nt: TGTGCCAGCAGTTTATTTGGTGCCTATGGCTACACCTTC
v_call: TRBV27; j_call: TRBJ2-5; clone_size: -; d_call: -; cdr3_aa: CASSPGRPQETQYF; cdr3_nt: TGTGCCAGCAGTCCGGGACGGCCCCAAGAGACCCAGTACTTC
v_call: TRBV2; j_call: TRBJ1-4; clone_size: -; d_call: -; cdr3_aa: CASNEPRRGEKLFF; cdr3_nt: TGTGCCAGCAATGAACCAAGACGCGGGGAAAAACTGTTTTTT
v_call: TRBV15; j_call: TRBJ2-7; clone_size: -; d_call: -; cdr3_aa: CATSRDGLNEQYF; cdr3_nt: TGTGCCACCAGCAGGGACGGGCTTAACGAGCAGTACTTC